This T cell receptor (beta chain) is from a study of cytomegalovirus exposure and HLA in healthy donors. Investigators did not record CMV serostatus for this donor. This clone came up a few times. The CDR3 runs to 15 residues. The germline gives CDR1 LNHDA, CDR2 SQIVND (reference sequence). Trimming at V came to 5 bases and at J to 1 base, leaving 2 bases not matched to a gene. The primer mix had 60 Vbeta and 13 Jbeta primers. Method: immunoSEQ multiplex PCR; TCRdb's copy keeps in-frame clones and lacks some. The sample has under 250,000 clones, 70% to 90% seen once. The sequence came from a human donor in good health. V is TRBV19 and J is TRBJ2-6, with 7 bases identical to TRBD1. Material: PBMCs. The CDR3 protein is CASSYRGSGANVLTF. DNA for the CDR3: TGTGCCAGTAGTTACAGGGGATCTGGGGCCAACGTCCTGACTTTC.